Following are 9 T cell receptor beta chains from one sample sequenced in a study of blood T cell repertoires in COVID-19. Some clones are missing from TCRdb's copy, which holds only in-frame ones; the method was immunoSEQ multiplex PCR. Here the sample spans under 80,000 clones, 75% to 90% being singletons. The specimen was peripheral blood. These receptors were collected from a woman over 75 with active COVID-19.

This chain uses TRBV7-2 with TRBJ2-1; 8 bases fit TRBD1. Germline V gives CDR1 SGHTA, CDR2 FQGNSA. The trim removed 2 bases at V and 3 bases at J, leaving 6 bases unmatched. The CDR3 is 16 amino acids. CDR3 DNA: TGTGCCAGCAGCTTATCAGGCAGGGGGCTCTACAATGAGCAGTTCTTC. Residues: CASSLSGRGLYNEQFF.

J is TRBJ2-7 and V is TRBV7-8; 9 bases match TRBD1. Germline V gene sequence: CDR1 SGHVS, CDR2 FQNEAQ. The CDR3 runs to 16 residues. Unmatched junction bases numbered 8, after V lost 5 bases and J lost 0 bases. CDR3 protein: CASSPHRGRGSYEQYF. The CDR3 DNA sequence: TGTGCCAGCAGCCCCCACAGGGGGCGCGGCTCCTACGAGCAGTACTTC.

This chain links TRBV4-3 with TRBJ1-3, with D unclear. The CDR3 is made up of 13 amino acids. V lost 5 bases to trimming and J lost 8 bases, with 13 bases between them. Germline V gene data show CDR1 as LGHNA and CDR2 as YSLEER. CDR3 loop: CASSFLTFDTIYF. CDR3 nucleotides: TGCGCCAGCAGCTTCCTTACATTCGACACCATATATTTT.

The V gene is TRBV6-6, the J gene TRBJ2-7; the D gene is possibly TRBD1 (5 bases). The V end lost 2 bases, the J end lost 3 bases, and 8 bases lay between the germline ends. The CDR3 totals 13 residues. Germline V gene data show CDR1 as MNHNY and CDR2 as SVGAGI (reference sequence). In nucleotides, the CDR3 is TGTGCCAGCAGTTACGACAGACTCTACGAGCAGTACTTC. Protein sequence: CASSYDRLYEQYF.

This rearrangement joins TRBV7-9 to TRBJ2-7, with 11 positions matching TRBD2. CDR3 size: 16 residues. Germline CDR1 and CDR2: SEHNR and FQNEAQ (reference sequence). J was trimmed by 3 bases and V by 2 bases; bases with no gene match: 6. The CDR3, as DNA: TGTGCCAGCAGCTTAACGTTTGGGACTAGCGGCTACGAGCAGTACTTC. Translated, it gives CASSLTFGTSGYEQYF.

The chain recombines TRBV18 with TRBJ2-7; 11 nucleotides agree with TRBD1. Germline CDR1 and CDR2: KGHSH and LQKENI. The V gene end was trimmed by 3 bases and the J gene end by 2 bases; junction bases not matched to a gene: 6. The CDR3 runs 16 residues. The CDR3 bases are TGTGCCAGCTCACCCTCGGGGACAGGGGGGACCTACGAGCAGTACTTC. This codes for CASSPSGTGGTYEQYF.

This clone was seen more than once but under ten times. The chain joins TRBV13 to TRBJ2-7; 14 positions match TRBD2. V dropped 4 bases and J dropped 2; count of bases not matched to a gene: 10. Germline V lookup: CDR1 PRHDT, CDR2 FYEKMQ (reference sequence). The CDR3 has 18 amino acids. The CDR3 spells CASSSQGLAGAVAYEQYF. In nucleotides, the CDR3 is TGTGCCAGCAGCTCCCAGGGACTAGCGGGAGCTGTGGCCTACGAGCAGTACTTC.

J is TRBJ2-3 and V is TRBV6-2 or TRBV6-3; 12 nucleotides align to TRBD2. This CDR3 comprises 16 residues. Germline CDR1 MNHEY, CDR2 SVGEGT. V lost 6 bases and J lost 4; bases outside the gene matches: 8. The chain's CDR3 is CASSSGLAGIADTQYF. The CDR3 nucleotides are TGTGCCAGCAGCTCCGGACTAGCGGGAATCGCAGATACGCAGTATTTT.

The chain links TRBV19 to TRBJ2-4; D gene ambiguous. Trimming stripped 1 base from V and 0 bases from J, with 7 bases between. Germline lookup yields CDR1 LNHDA and CDR2 SQIVND (reference sequence). The CDR3 loop spans 15 amino acids. CDR3 protein: CASSIGEIAKNIQYF. Here the CDR3 DNA reads TGTGCCAGTAGTATAGGCGAAATAGCCAAAAACATTCAGTACTTC.